These T cell receptor beta chains were read from a single sample in a study of tumor and adjacent non-tumor tissue in lung cancer. TCRdb itself ran the multiplex PCR reads through MiXCR, one entry per CDR3 protein. The sample includes some 200,000 distinct CDR3 sequences, 70% to 75% of them seen just once. What was sequenced was lung tumor tissue. Every receptor here comes from a man aged 55 to 70 with non-small cell lung cancer. CDR3s include the opening cysteine and the closing phenylalanine or tryptophan. Each record gives: CDR3 length, V gene, clone size, J gene, CDR3 protein. Expanded clones are given a class, and other clones once, few, many or no size at all.

15,TRBV11-2,-,TRBJ2-1,CASSLGLAFNDEQFF
16,TRBV28,-,TRBJ2-1,CASIKEMLAGAGEQFF
16,TRBV11-3,-,TRBJ2-7,CANSLSRDRVGYVQYF
12,TRBV30,-,TRBJ2-3,CAWTGTADTQYF
22,TRBV12-3/TRBV12-4,once,TRBJ1-6,CASSFSTQTGRSFNSYNSPPHF
14,TRBV11-3,-,TRBJ1-1,CARSFEGRWSEDFF
15,TRBV20-1,-,TRBJ1-5,CSARDLLGEGQPQHF
12,TRBV19,-,TRBJ1-1,CASSPRQGGAFF
13,TRBV20-1,many,TRBJ2-1,CSAQGGAYNEQFF
14,TRBV6-6,-,TRBJ2-3,CVSTLARSTDTQYF
16,TRBV4-1,many,TRBJ2-7,CASSQHHSGETYEQYF
13,TRBV11-1,-,TRBJ2-7,CASSLETRTEQYF
17,TRBV4-1,many,TRBJ2-1,CASSPFAGESSYNEQFF
14,TRBV6-5,-,TRBJ1-6,CATSRGTVGSSLHF
15,TRBV5-6,many,TRBJ2-3,CASSSRDRGIDTQYF
12,TRBV6-2/TRBV6-3,-,TRBJ2-6,CASSYGANVPTF
14,TRBV12-3/TRBV12-4,many,TRBJ1-1,CASSFFSAEEEAFF
15,TRBV20-1,-,TRBJ1-6,CIARERQGNNSLLQF
12,TRBV29-1,-,TRBJ1-1,CSAGEVRTEAFF
16,TRBV28,few,TRBJ1-5,CASSLSTGRSNQPQHF
16,TRBV20-1,-,TRBJ2-1,CSARDQLAGRPNEQFF
13,TRBV29-1,-,TRBJ1-1,CSAERPENPEAFF
14,TRBV20-1,-,TRBJ2-3,CSAKGGWKTNTQYF
13,TRBV6-2/TRBV6-3,once,TRBJ1-1,CASGRQENTEAFF
15,TRBV9,-,TRBJ2-2,CASSVGGANTGELFF
15,TRBV6-4,-,TRBJ1-6,CASRAQGDFNSPPHF
16,TRBV6-1,-,TRBJ1-2,CASSEARGRSNYGYTF
15,TRBV28,many,TRBJ1-4,CASSQQGALNEKLFF
15,TRBV6-2/TRBV6-3,medium-sized,TRBJ2-1,CASSFLGTSVDEQFF
13,TRBV29-1,few,TRBJ1-1,CNVDNAVNTEAFF
11,TRBV20-1,-,TRBJ1-1,CSARQGAEAFF
14,TRBV11-2,-,TRBJ1-1,CASLPGHQNTEAIF
16,TRBV10-2,-,TRBJ2-1,CASSESILEVNNEQFF
15,TRBV11-2,-,TRBJ1-6,CVSSLEGTLNSPLHF